A selection of T cell receptor beta chains follows, all from one sample in a study of shared clonotypes between healthy human individuals. Sequenced by immunoSEQ multiplex PCR; TCRdb stores in-frame clones only, minus some. The table includes over a million clones, roughly 96% detected once. The sample consisted of naive CD4+ T cells sorted from blood. The source is a man younger than 40 in good health. Both conserved end residues are part of each CDR3. A D gene is named only where the DNA matches it firmly. Clone size, where shown, is once, few, many, or a class for clones that have expanded.

D | size | J | V | length | DNA | CDR3
TRBD2 | NA | TRBJ2-3 | TRBV7-2 | 16 | TGTGCCAGCAGCTTAGACAGGCCGGGAGGGTCAGATACGCAGTATTTT | CASSLDRPGGSDTQYF
NA | NA | TRBJ2-7 | TRBV2 | 14 | TGTGCCAGCAGTGGGCAGGCCGCAACCTACGAGCAGTACTTC | CASSGQAATYEQYF
NA | NA | TRBJ2-7 | TRBV27 | 13 | TGTGCCAGCAGTTTATTTTTGGGGGACGAGCAGTACTTC | CASSLFLGDEQYF
TRBD1 | NA | TRBJ1-1 | TRBV10-3 | 15 | TGTGCCATCAGTGACATCACAGGGGCGAACACTGAAGCTTTCTTT | CAISDITGANTEAFF
NA | NA | TRBJ1-1 | TRBV19 | 13 | TGTGCCAGTAGTATAATTGGGAACACTGAAGCTTTCTTT | CASSIIGNTEAFF
NA | NA | TRBJ2-3 | TRBV5-1 | 14 | TGCGCCAGCACGCCAAGCGGTAGCACAGATACGCAGTATTTT | CASTPSGSTDTQYF
NA | NA | TRBJ2-5 | TRBV27 | 14 | TGTGCCAGCAGTCCCTCCCTGGGGGAAGAGACCCAGTACTTC | CASSPSLGEETQYF
NA | NA | TRBJ2-6 | TRBV6-5 | 14 | TGTGCCAGCAAGGGCGGGATTGGGGCCAACGTCCTGACTTTC | CASKGGIGANVLTF
NA | NA | TRBJ2-7 | TRBV19 | 16 | TGTGCCAGTAGTCGGCAGGGCGGGGATGCCTCCTACGAGCAGTACTTC | CASSRQGGDASYEQYF
NA | NA | TRBJ2-6 | TRBV5-1 | 15 | TGCGCCAGCAGCCTCCAGAAGACTGGGGCCAACGTCCTGACTTTC | CASSLQKTGANVLTF
TRBD1 | NA | TRBJ2-3 | TRBV7-2 | 17 | TGTGCCAGCAGCTTAAGGGCAGGGGGTCCTAGCACAGATACGCAGTATTTT | CASSLRAGGPSTDTQYF
NA | NA | TRBJ2-3 | TRBV7-9 | 16 | TGTGCCAGCAGCTTATATCCGACAGCGTCCACAGATACGCAGTATTTT | CASSLYPTASTDTQYF
NA | NA | TRBJ2-7 | TRBV11-2 | 14 | TGTGCCAGCAGCTTAAGGCCCAGCTCCTACGAGCAGTACTTC | CASSLRPSSYEQYF
TRBD2 | once | TRBJ2-3 | TRBV4-1 | 18 | TGCGCCAGCAGCCAATTGGGGCTTAGCGGGAGAAGCGGAGATACGCAGTATTTT | CASSQLGLSGRSGDTQYF
TRBD1 | NA | TRBJ1-5 | TRBV2 | 15 | TGTGCCAGCAGGGGGGACAGGGCCGGCAATCAGCCCCAGCATTTT | CASRGDRAGNQPQHF
NA | NA | TRBJ2-1 | TRBV28 | 13 | TGTGCCAGCACAAGGACACTGTACAATGAGCAGTTCTTC | CASTRTLYNEQFF
TRBD2 | NA | TRBJ2-3 | TRBV5-1 | 19 | TGCGCCAGCAGCTTGTATGGGACTAGCGGGAGGGCCTTGACAGATACGCAGTATTTT | CASSLYGTSGRALTDTQYF
TRBD1 | NA | TRBJ2-3 | TRBV30 | 15 | TGTGCCTGGTCAGTCTTGGACAGGGGCCCAGATACGCAGTATTTT | CAWSVLDRGPDTQYF
TRBD1 | NA | TRBJ2-1 | TRBV7-2 | 16 | TGTGCCAGCAGCTTCCTACCCGGGACAGGGTCGGGTGAGCAGTTCTTC | CASSFLPGTGSGEQFF
TRBD1 | NA | TRBJ1-5 | TRBV10-2 | 15 | TGCGCCAGCAGTGAAACAGGGGGTAGCAATCAGCCCCAGCATTTT | CASSETGGSNQPQHF
NA | NA | TRBJ2-5 | TRBV2 | 14 | TGTGCCAGCAGTGTCGGGCCGGGATGGGAGACCCAGTACTTC | CASSVGPGWETQYF
NA | NA | TRBJ1-5 | TRBV29-1 | 13 | TGCAGCGTTGAATACGGGGACAATCAGCCCCAGCATTTT | CSVEYGDNQPQHF
TRBD1 | NA | TRBJ1-1 | TRBV6-1 | 15 | TGTGCCAGCAGTGACAGGGGGGGGCAGAACACTGAAGCTTTCTTT | CASSDRGGQNTEAFF
NA | NA | TRBJ2-1 | TRBV6-1 | 14 | TGTGCCAGCAAGGAGGGAGGGGGACCCAATGAGCAGTTCTTC | CASKEGGGPNEQFF
NA | NA | TRBJ1-3 | TRBV9 | 15 | TGTGCCAGCAGCGTCGAACCGACCTCTGGAAACACCATATATTTT | CASSVEPTSGNTIYF
NA | NA | TRBJ1-1 | TRBV25-1 | 11 | TGTGCCAGCAGCGCCCTCACTGAAGCTTTCTTT | CASSALTEAFF
NA | NA | TRBJ2-3 | TRBV7-9 | 17 | TGTGCCAGCAGCTCAAAGATGAGGCAAGCAAGGAATAATACGCAGTATTTT | CASSSKMRQARNNTQYF
NA | NA | TRBJ2-5 | TRBV7-2 | 13 | TGTGCCAGCAGCTTAGATTTTGGGGAGACCCAGTACTTC | CASSLDFGETQYF
NA | NA | TRBJ2-5 | TRBV15 | 15 | TGTGCCACCAGCAGAGATCTAGGGGTCCAAGAGACCCAGTACTTC | CATSRDLGVQETQYF
TRBD2 | NA | TRBJ2-5 | TRBV14 | 16 | TGTGCCAGCAGCTTTCGACTAGCGGAGGGAGGGGAGACCCAGTACTTC | CASSFRLAEGGETQYF
NA | NA | TRBJ2-7 | TRBV7-2 | 13 | TGTGCCAGCAGCCCGAGGATTTCCGGGGAGCAGTACTTC | CASSPRISGEQYF
NA | NA | TRBJ1-5 | TRBV6-5 | 14 | TGTGCCAGCAGTTACGGCGCAGGGAATCAGCCCCAGCATTTT | CASSYGAGNQPQHF
NA | once | TRBJ1-2 | TRBV28 | 12 | TGTGCCAGCGCACCAGTGGAGTATGGCTACACCTTC | CASAPVEYGYTF
NA | NA | TRBJ1-3 | TRBV7-9 | 15 | TGTGCCAGCAGCGGGGGACTTCAATCTGGAAACACCATATATTTT | CASSGGLQSGNTIYF
TRBD2 | NA | TRBJ2-3 | TRBV7-2 | 16 | TGTGCCAGCAGCTTAGCCCTTAGCGGGAGTGGCGGATCGCAGTATTTT | CASSLALSGSGGSQYF
TRBD2 | NA | TRBJ2-7 | TRBV6-1 | 15 | TGTGCCAGCAGTCAAACTAGCGGGAGCTCCTACGAGCAGTACTTC | CASSQTSGSSYEQYF
TRBD2 | NA | TRBJ2-3 | TRBV7-2 | 16 | TGTGCCAGCAGCGGGGGGGGACTAGCGGGTACAGATACGCAGTATTTT | CASSGGGLAGTDTQYF
NA | NA | TRBJ2-5 | TRBV5-1 | 15 | TGCGCCAGCAGCCCTTCCTGGCAGATACAAGAGACCCAGTACTTC | CASSPSWQIQETQYF
NA | NA | TRBJ2-1 | TRBV14 | 16 | TGTGCCAGCAGCCTCTTTTCAAAGCCACTCGGCAATGAGCAGTTCTTC | CASSLFSKPLGNEQFF
NA | NA | TRBJ1-2 | TRBV28 | 13 | TGTGCCAGCAGGTCAGCGCAGGTCTATGGCTACACCTTC | CASRSAQVYGYTF
NA | NA | TRBJ1-3 | TRBV5-8 | 15 | TGTGCCAGCAGCCTGGAAGGGTTTGGAGGAAACACCATATATTTT | CASSLEGFGGNTIYF
NA | NA | TRBJ1-2 | TRBV28 | 15 | TGTGCCAGCAGGCCAACAGGTACCCTCAGGGTCGGCTACACCTTC | CASRPTGTLRVGYTF
NA | NA | TRBJ2-7 | TRBV7-8 | 14 | TGTGCCAGCAGCGCTACAGCGGCACACTACGAGCAGTACTTC | CASSATAAHYEQYF
TRBD1 | NA | TRBJ1-1 | TRBV30 | 13 | TGTGCCTGGAATCTAGGGGGCATTACTGAAGCTTTCTTT | CAWNLGGITEAFF
NA | NA | TRBJ2-1 | TRBV9 | 16 | TGTGCCAGCAGCTTCCTTAGGAGGGCCAGTAGCAATGAGCAGTTCTTC | CASSFLRRASSNEQFF
NA | NA | TRBJ2-7 | TRBV29-1 | 11 | TGCAGCGTCGGAAATTACTACGAGCAGTACTTC | CSVGNYYEQYF
NA | NA | TRBJ1-5 | TRBV27 | 13 | TGTGCCAGCAGTTTGACCGGGTTTCAGCCCCAGCATTTT | CASSLTGFQPQHF